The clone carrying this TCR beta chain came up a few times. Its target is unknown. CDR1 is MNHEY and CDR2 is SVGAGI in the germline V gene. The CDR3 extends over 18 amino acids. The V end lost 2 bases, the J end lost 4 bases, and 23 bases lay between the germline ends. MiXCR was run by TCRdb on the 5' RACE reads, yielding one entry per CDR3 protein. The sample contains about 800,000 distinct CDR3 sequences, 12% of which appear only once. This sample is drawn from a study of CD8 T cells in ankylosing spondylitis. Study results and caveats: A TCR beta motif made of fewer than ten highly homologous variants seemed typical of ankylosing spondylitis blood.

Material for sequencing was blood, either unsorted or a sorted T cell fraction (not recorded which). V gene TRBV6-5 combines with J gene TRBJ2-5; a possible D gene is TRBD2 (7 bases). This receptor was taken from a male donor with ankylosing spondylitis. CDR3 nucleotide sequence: TGTGCCAGCAGTTACGGGCTGGGAGGGGGGAAAAGAGGAGAGACCCAGTACTTC. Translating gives CASSYGLGGGKRGETQYF.